This is a list of T cell receptor beta chains from one sample in a study of T cells in Graves' hyperthyroidism and ophthalmopathy. Each CDR3 protein is one row after TCRdb ran MiXCR on the multiplex PCR reads. The sample has a few hundred thousand distinct CDR3 sequences, roughly 25% seen once; the top ten hold around four fifths. Sequencing was carried out using blood. Receptors originate from a man aged 50 to 60 with Graves' hyperthyroidism. Both conserved end residues are part of each CDR3. The D gene is left open where the match is weak. Size tells how often a clone was seen (once, few, many) or the class of an expanded clone, and some rows leave it out.

d_call	clone_size	v_call	j_call	cdr3_nt	cdr3_aa
NA	many	TRBV3-1	TRBJ1-2	TGTGCCAGCAGCCAAGTTGAACAGGGCGGCTATGGCTACACCTTC	CASSQVEQGGYGYTF
NA	NA	TRBV15	TRBJ1-2	TGTGCCACCAGCAGAGGACAGGTTGGCTACACCTTC	CATSRGQVGYTF
NA	NA	TRBV7-2	TRBJ1-2	TGTGCCAGCAGCTTCGAGGGTGGCTACACCTTC	CASSFEGGYTF
NA	NA	TRBV19	TRBJ2-7	TGTGCCAGTAGTATAGTTGTGACGGGGGAGCAGTACTTC	CASSIVVTGEQYF
TRBD1	many	TRBV3-1	TRBJ1-5	TGTGCCAGCAGCCAAGTTACAGGGGACCAGCCCCAGCATTTT	CASSQVTGDQPQHF
NA	few	TRBV15	TRBJ2-7	TGTGCCACCAGCAAGGGGGGCGTAAGCTCCTACGAGCAGTACTTC	CATSKGGVSSYEQYF
TRBD2	NA	TRBV2	TRBJ2-1	TGTGCCAGCAGTAGACTAGCGGGGGGTGGCAATGAGCAGTTCTTC	CASSRLAGGGNEQFF
NA	few	TRBV19	TRBJ2-1	TGTGCCAGTAGTATGAGTCAGGGACACAATGAGCAGTTCTTC	CASSMSQGHNEQFF
NA	NA	TRBV11-2	TRBJ1-2	TGTGCCAGCAGCTTAGGGCTGGGGAACTATGGCTACACCTTC	CASSLGLGNYGYTF
NA	many	TRBV11-3	TRBJ1-1	TGTGCCAGCAGCCCCAGGGCCCCGAACACTGAAGCTTTCTTT	CASSPRAPNTEAFF
NA	many	TRBV20-1	TRBJ2-7	TGCAGTGCTTGGGGGCCTTACCCTTACGAGCAGTACTTC	CSAWGPYPYEQYF
NA	NA	TRBV5-1	TRBJ1-5	TGCGCCAGCAGCTTGGATCTTGGTAGCAATCAGCCCCAGCATTTT	CASSLDLGSNQPQHF
NA	few	TRBV20-1	TRBJ1-1	TGCAGTGCTAGACAGGGAGGCAACACTGAAGCTTTCTTT	CSARQGGNTEAFF
NA	many	TRBV6-1	TRBJ1-1	TGTGCCAGCACCACGACAGGAGGGACTGAAGCTTTCTTT	CASTTTGGTEAFF
NA	NA	TRBV28	TRBJ1-2	TGTGCCAGCACCAGGACAGACCCTTTTTCTAACTATGGCTACACCTTC	CASTRTDPFSNYGYTF
NA	many	TRBV11-2	TRBJ2-7	TGTGCCAGCAGCTTAGATCTTGCGAAGCAGTACTTC	CASSLDLAKQYF
NA	NA	TRBV24-1	TRBJ2-1	TGTGCCACCAGTGACTCAAGACAGGTAAGCTCCTACAATGAGCAGTTCTTC	CATSDSRQVSSYNEQFF
NA	NA	TRBV7-9	TRBJ1-5	TGTGCCAGCAGCCCTATGGGGGGGTCACATCAGCCCCAGCATTTT	CASSPMGGSHQPQHF
TRBD1	NA	TRBV2	TRBJ1-3	TGTGCCAGCAGTTCGAGACAGGGGATCTCTGGAAACACCATATATTTT	CASSSRQGISGNTIYF
TRBD1	NA	TRBV5-1	TRBJ2-1	TGCGCCAGCAGCTTCGGAGACAGGGAAGTGCATGAGCAGTTCTTC	CASSFGDREVHEQFF
TRBD2	many	TRBV6-1	TRBJ2-1	TGTGCCAGCAACCTCCAGGGTGGGACTAGCAATGAGCAGTTCTTC	CASNLQGGTSNEQFF
TRBD1	few	TRBV3-1	TRBJ2-6	TGTGCCAGCAGCCAGACAGGGCCTGGGGCCAACGTCCTGACTTTC	CASSQTGPGANVLTF
NA	NA	TRBV27	TRBJ2-2	TGTGCCAGCAGTCGGTACTCCGTCGAGGAGCTGTTTTTT	CASSRYSVEELFF
NA	NA	TRBV5-6	TRBJ2-3	TGTGCCAGCAGCTTGGTAGGTGGAACTAGCACAGATACGCAGTATTTT	CASSLVGGTSTDTQYF
TRBD2	NA	TRBV15	TRBJ2-5	TGTGCCACCAGTAGCGGGAGACAAGAGACCCAGTACTTC	CATSSGRQETQYF
NA	few	TRBV5-6	TRBJ2-1	TGTGCCAGCAGCTTAGGGTCCCTCCTCTCCTACAATGAGCAGTTCTTC	CASSLGSLLSYNEQFF
NA	NA	TRBV10-3	TRBJ2-2	TGTGCCATCAGTGACCGGGGCGGAACGAACACCGGGGAGCTGTTTTTT	CAISDRGGTNTGELFF
NA	many	TRBV28	TRBJ2-6	TGTGCCAGCAGCTTTCGGGGCTCTGGGGCCAACGTCCTGACTTTC	CASSFRGSGANVLTF
TRBD2	few	TRBV4-2	TRBJ2-3	TGTGCCAGCAGCCAAGAGGGACTAGCGGGAGGGCCCGTTTCAGATACGCAGTATTTT	CASSQEGLAGGPVSDTQYF
NA	NA	TRBV19	TRBJ2-7	TGTGCCAGTAGTATGAGGACAAGCTGGGAGCAGTACTTC	CASSMRTSWEQYF
TRBD2	NA	TRBV4-1	TRBJ2-1	TGCGCCAGCAGCCAATTTACTAGCGGGAGTAACAATGAGCAGTTCTTC	CASSQFTSGSNNEQFF
TRBD1	many	TRBV12-3/TRBV12-4	TRBJ2-7	TGTGCCAGCAGCCCACAGGGGGACGAGCAGTACTTC	CASSPQGDEQYF
TRBD1	few	TRBV5-1	TRBJ2-5	TGCGCCAGCAGCTCGTACAGGGGAGAGACCCAGTACTTC	CASSSYRGETQYF
NA	NA	TRBV19	TRBJ1-2	TGTGCCAGTAGTATCCCCAGGGTTATTCATGGCTACACCTTC	CASSIPRVIHGYTF
NA	few	TRBV25-1	TRBJ2-6	TGTGCCAGCAGTGCTCAACTCGGGACACAGGGTGTGACTGGGGCCAACGTCCTGACTTTC	CASSAQLGTQGVTGANVLTF
NA	NA	TRBV6-1	TRBJ2-3	TGTGCCAGCTCTCCATTCGGGGCTAGCCAGAGAGATACGCAGTATTTT	CASSPFGASQRDTQYF
TRBD2	many	TRBV7-8	TRBJ2-1	TGTGCCAGCAGCTTAGGCCCTAGCGGGAACTTAAACTACAATGAGCAGTTCTTC	CASSLGPSGNLNYNEQFF
TRBD2	many	TRBV11-2	TRBJ2-5	TGTGCCAGCAGTTTAGCGGGCAACGGGCCAGAGACCCAGTACTTC	CASSLAGNGPETQYF
NA	once	TRBV24-1	TRBJ2-2	NA	CATSDLRRAGELFF
NA	few	TRBV2	TRBJ2-5	TGTGCCAGCAGTGGAGGACAGAGAGAGACCCAGTACTTC	CASSGGQRETQYF
NA	NA	TRBV7-3	TRBJ2-1	TGTGCCAGTACCCCTAAGCGGAGCTCCTACAATGAGCAGTTCTTC	CASTPKRSSYNEQFF
NA	NA	TRBV2	TRBJ1-4	TGTGCCAGCAGTGAAGCGGAATGGGACGCGGGTAATGAAAAACTGTTTTTT	CASSEAEWDAGNEKLFF
TRBD2	NA	TRBV29-1	TRBJ2-5	TGCAGCACCCTCGGGGGGGAGGAGACCCAGTACTTC	CSTLGGEETQYF
TRBD2	many	TRBV6-1	TRBJ2-1	TGTGCCAGCAGTCTTTATCCGGGACTAGCGGGAGGTCCCTCCTACAATGAGCAGTTCTTC	CASSLYPGLAGGPSYNEQFF